These T cell receptor beta chains were read from a single sample in a study of blood T cell repertoires in COVID-19. The assay was immunoSEQ multiplex PCR, and TCRdb's table has in-frame clones only and misses some. The table lists some 180,000 clones, around 84% of them singletons, with around 2.9% in the top ten. The specimen sequenced was PBMCs or T cells enriched from blood (not recorded which). The receptors derive from a woman in her twenties or thirties who had been exposed to COVID-19. The CDR3 runs from the conserved cysteine through the conserved F or W. Each record gives: J gene, V gene, CDR3 protein.

TRBJ2-5,TRBV27,CASSLFSGGAEETQYF
TRBJ1-1,TRBV3-1/TRBV3-2,CASSQNRAYTEAFF
TRBJ1-1,TRBV15,CAAAGLSTEAFF
TRBJ2-1,TRBV2,CARDRGDYNEQFF
TRBJ1-1,TRBV5-4,CASSTYPGEGTEAFF
TRBJ2-5,TRBV7-9,CATPTQGLKETQYF
TRBJ1-2,TRBV5-1,CASSFRGQTVYGYTF
TRBJ1-3,TRBV3-1/TRBV3-2,CASSPRQVVTINTIYF
TRBJ2-7,TRBV9,CASSVGKGAYEQYF
TRBJ1-5,TRBV9,CASSVGPAGGQPQHF
TRBJ1-4,TRBV9,CASSVDTGGGYEKLFF
TRBJ1-2,TRBV11-2,CASSLAGGIWDYGYTF
TRBJ1-5,TRBV27,CATGDTSNQPQHF
TRBJ1-4,TRBV15,CATSYLGTDNEKLFF
TRBJ1-2,TRBV3-1/TRBV3-2,CASSHGQGRKYYGYTF
TRBJ1-5,TRBV6-2/TRBV6-3,CASSYVFNQPQHF
TRBJ1-2,TRBV27,CASSSRTGVGWYGYTF
TRBJ1-3,TRBV11-1,CASSTQGSSGNTIYF
TRBJ1-4,TRBV6-5,CASGGLRGEKLFF
TRBJ1-3,TRBV24-1,CAGAGGAPGNTIYF
TRBJ2-5,TRBV5-6,CASSFGTTDQETQYF
TRBJ2-5,TRBV29-1,CSATYIRGALGETQYF
TRBJ2-7,TRBV3-1/TRBV3-2,CASSQGAQGVQQYF
TRBJ1-2,TRBV27,CASRIRGTDGYTF
TRBJ1-5,TRBV19,CASSSTGGNQPQHF
TRBJ1-1,TRBV7-3,CASSFSRVNTEAFF
TRBJ2-7,TRBV30,CARATGSLQYF
TRBJ2-2,TRBV9,CASMGLAGRETGELFF
TRBJ2-7,TRBV6-6,CASSYSGRGSYEQYF
TRBJ1-6,TRBV5-6,CASSISIGRSRTLHF
TRBJ2-3,TRBV4-3,CASSQDGSGADTQYF
TRBJ1-6,TRBV27,CASSFTGLNSPLHF
TRBJ1-5,TRBV7-9,CASSSSGDQPQHF
TRBJ2-1,TRBV7-9,CASSLGSDRWGNHEQFF
TRBJ1-2,TRBV2,CASSADTQDGYTF
TRBJ2-1,TRBV4-1,CASSAGTGQFF
TRBJ2-2,TRBV2,CASSVSRERSTGELFF
TRBJ1-4,TRBV5-8,CASSFRQGGEKLFF
TRBJ2-3,TRBV5-8,CASSSGTSGGLSTDTQYF
TRBJ2-1,TRBV5-1,CASSFLAGGPNEQFF
TRBJ1-1,TRBV10-1,CASSETGGNTEAFF
TRBJ1-2,TRBV18,CASSPEANYGYTF
TRBJ1-6,TRBV28,CASSLNRVFRSYNSPLHF
TRBJ1-5,TRBV5-1,CASSLKSGDSQPQHF
TRBJ1-1,TRBV14,CASSHFTGGITEAFF
TRBJ1-5,TRBV6-6,CASSPGQGAGQNQPQHF
TRBJ2-5,TRBV5-6,CASSIGLAVQGETQYF
TRBJ2-5,TRBV7-2,CASSLMGRRETQYF
TRBJ1-1,TRBV25-1,CASSDLTGWGVNSEAFF
TRBJ2-1,TRBV11-2,CASSLALSNEQFF
TRBJ2-7,TRBV7-6,CASTWGTGVYEQYF
TRBJ1-1,TRBV4-1,CASSQGLINTEAFF
TRBJ1-4,TRBV28,CASSSTGSNEKLFF
TRBJ2-7,TRBV3-1/TRBV3-2,CASSQDFVTSGSYEQYF
TRBJ2-2,TRBV7-2,CASSLDRWAGELFF
TRBJ1-1,TRBV9,CASSGTGRAEAFF